A selection of T cell receptor beta chains follows, all from one sample in a study of cytomegalovirus exposure and HLA in healthy donors. The data were produced by immunoSEQ multiplex PCR, yet TCRdb's version contains in-frame clones alone and is incomplete. The sample has about 140,000 clones, about 79% seen once. The sample comprised PBMCs. Receptors were obtained from a male donor in good health and CMV-seronegative. The CDR3 runs from the conserved cysteine through the conserved F or W. The D gene is left open where the match is weak. The size field is filled for only some rows; it gives once, few, many or a size class.

V: TRBV29-1; D: -; size: -; J: TRBJ1-2; DNA: TGCAGCGTTGATTCCGATGGCTACACCTTC; CDR3: CSVDSDGYTF
V: TRBV4-1; D: TRBD1; size: -; J: TRBJ1-2; DNA: TGCGCCAGCACCCAAGAAACAGGGGTCGACTATGGCTACACCTTC; CDR3: CASTQETGVDYGYTF
V: TRBV27; D: TRBD2; size: -; J: TRBJ2-7; DNA: TGTGCCAGCAGTTTCGGACTAGCGACTACTTACGAGCAGTACTTC; CDR3: CASSFGLATTYEQYF
V: TRBV4-3; D: TRBD2; size: -; J: TRBJ2-1; DNA: TGCGCCAGCAGCCAGGCCCCTAGCGGGGGTTCCTACAATGAGCAGTTCTTC; CDR3: CASSQAPSGGSYNEQFF
V: TRBV6-6; D: -; size: -; J: TRBJ1-5; DNA: TGTGCCAGCACATCTTCCGGGACACTCAATCAGCCCCAGCATTTT; CDR3: CASTSSGTLNQPQHF
V: TRBV5-5; D: -; size: -; J: TRBJ1-5; DNA: TGTGCCAGCAGCTTTGGGGCGGGAGGTCAGCCCCAGCATTTT; CDR3: CASSFGAGGQPQHF
V: TRBV27; D: -; size: -; J: TRBJ1-2; DNA: TGTGCCAGCAGTGACAGGTGGAACGGCTACACCTTC; CDR3: CASSDRWNGYTF
V: TRBV6-1; D: -; size: -; J: TRBJ1-2; DNA: TGTGCCAGCAGTGAAAACCCAGGAAGGGGCGGCTACACCTTC; CDR3: CASSENPGRGGYTF
V: TRBV7-9; D: TRBD2; size: -; J: TRBJ2-3; DNA: TGTGCCAGCAGCTTAGGGGCTAGCGGGACAGATACGCAGTATTTT; CDR3: CASSLGASGTDTQYF
V: TRBV5-1; D: TRBD1; size: -; J: TRBJ2-3; DNA: TGCGCCAGCAAAAGACAGGGGGCCACAGATACGCAGTATTTT; CDR3: CASKRQGATDTQYF
V: TRBV20-1; D: -; size: -; J: TRBJ2-3; DNA: TGCAGCCCGGGACTGACAGATACGCAGTATTTT; CDR3: CSPGLTDTQYF
V: TRBV10-3; D: TRBD2; size: -; J: TRBJ2-5; DNA: TGTGCCATCAGTGAGGAGGGGACTACAAGACAAGAGACCCAGTACTTC; CDR3: CAISEEGTTRQETQYF
V: TRBV10-3; D: -; size: -; J: TRBJ2-5; DNA: TGTGCCATCAGTGGGGGGGATGAGACCCAGTACTTC; CDR3: CAISGGDETQYF
V: TRBV10-3; D: TRBD2; size: -; J: TRBJ2-5; DNA: TGTGCCATCAGAGGGACTAGGCAAGAGACCCAGTACTTC; CDR3: CAIRGTRQETQYF
V: TRBV10-3; D: TRBD2; size: -; J: TRBJ2-1; DNA: TGTGCCATCAGTGATGGGGGTGCGGGAGAGGTTTTAGAGCAGTTCTTC; CDR3: CAISDGGAGEVLEQFF
V: TRBV7-2; D: TRBD2; size: -; J: TRBJ2-5; DNA: TGTGCCAGCAGCTTATCGGCCGGGAGGAAAGAGACCCAGTACTTC; CDR3: CASSLSAGRKETQYF
V: TRBV19; D: TRBD2; size: -; J: TRBJ2-6; DNA: TGTGCCAGTAGTGTGACTAGCGGGAGACTATCCGGGGCCAACGTCCTGACTTTC; CDR3: CASSVTSGRLSGANVLTF
V: TRBV5-1; D: -; size: -; J: TRBJ2-3; DNA: TGCGCCAGCAGCTTGGTTCCGGGGACGCAGTATTTT; CDR3: CASSLVPGTQYF
V: TRBV5-1; D: -; size: -; J: TRBJ2-6; DNA: TGCGCCAGCGGAGGACGGTCCGCTGGGGCCAACGTCCTGACTTTC; CDR3: CASGGRSAGANVLTF
V: TRBV29-1; D: -; size: -; J: TRBJ1-5; DNA: TGCAGCGTTGGGGCAGAAAACAATCAGCCCCAGCATTTT; CDR3: CSVGAENNQPQHF
V: TRBV27; D: TRBD1; size: once; J: TRBJ2-1; DNA: TGTGCCAGCAGTTTAGGGACAGGGAGGAGGTGGTATGGTTACTACAATGAGCAGTTCTTC; CDR3: CASSLGTGRRWYGYYNEQFF
V: TRBV6-4; D: TRBD1; size: -; J: TRBJ1-2; DNA: TGTGCCAGCATTCAACAGGGGGCACCTAACTATGGCTACACCTTC; CDR3: CASIQQGAPNYGYTF
V: TRBV6-5; D: -; size: -; J: TRBJ2-3; DNA: TGTGCCAGCAAGGGGCGGATTGGGGCAGATACGCAGTATTTT; CDR3: CASKGRIGADTQYF
V: TRBV9; D: TRBD1; size: -; J: TRBJ2-2; DNA: TGTGCCAGCGTGAAGGGGGCGTCCGGGGAGCTGTTTTTT; CDR3: CASVKGASGELFF
V: TRBV9; D: TRBD2; size: once; J: TRBJ2-7; DNA: TGTGCCAGCAGCCTCTATGCGGGAGGCACCTCCGAGCAGTACTTC; CDR3: CASSLYAGGTSEQYF
V: TRBV18; D: -; size: -; J: TRBJ1-2; DNA: TGTGCCAGCTCACCAGAGCTCCAAAACTATGGCTACACCTTC; CDR3: CASSPELQNYGYTF
V: TRBV19; D: TRBD2; size: -; J: TRBJ2-7; DNA: TGTGCCAGTAGTATCCGCGGGGGGGTATACTACGAGCAGTACTTC; CDR3: CASSIRGGVYYEQYF
V: TRBV5-4; D: -; size: -; J: TRBJ2-1; DNA: TGTGCCAGCAGCTTGAAGATCCGCGACATGAATGAGCAGTTCTTC; CDR3: CASSLKIRDMNEQFF
V: TRBV5-4; D: TRBD2; size: -; J: TRBJ2-1; DNA: TGTGCCAGCAGCAGTGGGGGGGGAGGCTCCTACAATGAGCAGTTCTTC; CDR3: CASSSGGGGSYNEQFF
V: TRBV19; D: TRBD1; size: few; J: TRBJ1-2; DNA: TGTGCCAGTAGTATAACAGGGGGGGCCTATGGCTACACCTTC; CDR3: CASSITGGAYGYTF
V: TRBV30; D: -; size: -; J: TRBJ1-5; DNA: TGTGCCTGGACTTCCGGGGGACGGAATCAGCCCCAGCATTTT; CDR3: CAWTSGGRNQPQHF